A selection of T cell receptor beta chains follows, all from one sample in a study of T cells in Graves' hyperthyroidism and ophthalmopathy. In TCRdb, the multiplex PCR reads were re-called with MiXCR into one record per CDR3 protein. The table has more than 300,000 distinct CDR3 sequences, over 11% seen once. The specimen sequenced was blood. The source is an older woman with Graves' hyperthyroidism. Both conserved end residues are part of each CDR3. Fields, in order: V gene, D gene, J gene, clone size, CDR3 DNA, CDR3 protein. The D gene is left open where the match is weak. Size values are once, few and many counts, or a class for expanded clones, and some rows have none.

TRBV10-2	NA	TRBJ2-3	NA	TGCGCCAGCAGTGAGCCTACCGGGGCGGGGGCAAGCACAGATACGCAGTATTTT	CASSEPTGAGASTDTQYF
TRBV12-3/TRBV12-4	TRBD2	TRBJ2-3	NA	TGTGCCAGCAGTTTGCGCCTAGCGGGAAATACGCAGTATTTT	CASSLRLAGNTQYF
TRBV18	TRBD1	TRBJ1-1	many	TGTGCCAGCAGTCCCGGGACAGTGAACACTGAAGCTTTCTTT	CASSPGTVNTEAFF
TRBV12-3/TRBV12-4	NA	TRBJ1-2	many	TGTGCCAGCACCTCGCGGCGTTTACCCTTCGGTGGCTACACCTTC	CASTSRRLPFGGYTF
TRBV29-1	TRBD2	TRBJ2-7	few	TGCAGCGTTGAGGCGGGAGGCGCCTACGAGCAGTACTTC	CSVEAGGAYEQYF
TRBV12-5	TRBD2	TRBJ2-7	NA	TGTGCTAGTGGTTTGGGACTAGCGGGGGCTGAATACGAGCGGTACTTC	CASGLGLAGAEYERYF
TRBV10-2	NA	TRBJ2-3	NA	TGCGCCAGCAGTGAAATGGACCGGACAGATACGCAGTATTTT	CASSEMDRTDTQYF
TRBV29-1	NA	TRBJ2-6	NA	TGCAGCGTGGAAACAGGGTCTGGGGCCAACGTCCTGACTTTC	CSVETGSGANVLTF
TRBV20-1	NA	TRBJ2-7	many	TGCAGTGCTCCAGGGGCCCACTACGAGCAGTACTTC	CSAPGAHYEQYF
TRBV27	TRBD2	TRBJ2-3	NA	TGTGCCAGCAGACCGACTAACGGGAGGGTAACAGATACGCAGTATTTT	CASRPTNGRVTDTQYF
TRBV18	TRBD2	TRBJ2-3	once	TGTCCCAGCTCACCCGCGGGAGATGGGACAGATACGCAGTATTTT	CPSSPAGDGTDTQYF
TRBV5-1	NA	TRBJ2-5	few	TGCGCCAGCAGCTTGCAGCGGCAGGTACAAGAGACCCAGTACTTC	CASSLQRQVQETQYF
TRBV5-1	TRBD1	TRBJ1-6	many	TGCGCCAGCAGCTCCTGGACAGGAAACAATTCACCCCTCCACTTT	CASSSWTGNNSPLHF
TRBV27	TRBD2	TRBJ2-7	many	TGTGCCAGCAGTGGGACTAGCGGCCTCTACGAGCAGTACTTC	CASSGTSGLYEQYF
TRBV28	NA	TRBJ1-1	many	TGTGCCAGCACCTACCCTCAAGCATCGAACACTGAAGCTTTCTTT	CASTYPQASNTEAFF
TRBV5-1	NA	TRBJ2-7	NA	TGCGCCAGCAGCTTCGCGGCCTCCTACGAGCAGTACTTC	CASSFAASYEQYF
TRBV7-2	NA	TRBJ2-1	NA	TGTGCCAGCAGCCCCCCGAGTGGGAGCCACTCCTACAATGAGCAGTTCTTC	CASSPPSGSHSYNEQFF
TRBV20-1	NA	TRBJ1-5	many	TGCAGTGCTAGAGAGCCAGATCAGCCCCAGCATTTT	CSAREPDQPQHF
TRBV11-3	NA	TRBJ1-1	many	TGTGCCAGCAGCTTAGTGGGCAGGGGTCTGAACACTGAAGCTTTCTTT	CASSLVGRGLNTEAFF
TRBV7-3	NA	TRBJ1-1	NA	TGTGCCAGCAGCTTAATCGGACACTCGAACACTGAAGCTTTCTTT	CASSLIGHSNTEAFF
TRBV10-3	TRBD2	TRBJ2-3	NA	TGTGCCTCCAGACTAGCGCAAAGCACAGATACGCAGTATTTT	CASRLAQSTDTQYF
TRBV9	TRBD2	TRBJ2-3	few	TGTGCCAGCAGCGTAGTACTAGCGGGAACTACAGATACGCAGTATTTT	CASSVVLAGTTDTQYF
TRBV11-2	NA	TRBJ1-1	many	TGTGCCAGCAGCTTTGGGTCTGAAGCTTTCTTT	CASSFGSEAFF
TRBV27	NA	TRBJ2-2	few	TGTGCCAGCGCGAGACGGGCTGCGGAGCTGTTTTTT	CASARRAAELFF
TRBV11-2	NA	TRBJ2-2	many	TGTGCCAGCAGGAACACCGGGGAGCTGTTTTTT	CASRNTGELFF
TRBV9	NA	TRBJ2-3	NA	TGTGCCAGCAGCCTCGGACAAACTAGGATCACAGATACGCAGTATTTT	CASSLGQTRITDTQYF
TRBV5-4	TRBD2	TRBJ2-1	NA	TGTGCCAGCAGCTTGGGGCAACGGGAGGGTGAGCAGTTCTTC	CASSLGQREGEQFF
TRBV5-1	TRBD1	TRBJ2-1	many	TGCGCCAGCGGGGGACAGGGGGCCTACAATGAGCAGTTCTTC	CASGGQGAYNEQFF
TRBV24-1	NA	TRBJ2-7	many	TGTGCCACCAGTGACGTACGGGGCGAGCAGTACTTC	CATSDVRGEQYF
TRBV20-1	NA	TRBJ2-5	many	TGCAGTGTAAGATCGAGAGGGCTACAAGAGACCCAGTACTTC	CSVRSRGLQETQYF
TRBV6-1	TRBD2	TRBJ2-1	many	TGTGCCAGCAGTGCAGGACTAGCGGGAGGCAATGAGCAGTTCTTC	CASSAGLAGGNEQFF
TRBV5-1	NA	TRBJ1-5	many	TGCGCCAGCAGCTTGGGGACGGGCAATCAGCCCCAGCATTTT	CASSLGTGNQPQHF
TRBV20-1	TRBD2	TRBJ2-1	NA	TGCAGTGCTAGGGGACTACCCCTCTACAATGAGCAGTTCTTC	CSARGLPLYNEQFF
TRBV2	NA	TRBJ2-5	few	TGTGCCAGCAGGAAGGTGGAAGAGACCCAGTACTTC	CASRKVEETQYF
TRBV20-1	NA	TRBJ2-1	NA	TGCAGTGCTAGAGATAGGCTAGTCTACAATGAGCAGTTCTTC	CSARDRLVYNEQFF
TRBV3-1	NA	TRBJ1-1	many	TGTGCCAGCAGCGCCCGGGACTTGAACACTGAAGCTTTCTTT	CASSARDLNTEAFF
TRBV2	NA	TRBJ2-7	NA	TGTGCCAGCAGTGAAGGAAGAGGGTTTGGAGAGCAGTACTTC	CASSEGRGFGEQYF
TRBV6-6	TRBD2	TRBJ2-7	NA	TGTGCCAGCAGTTACTCGATTCTAGCGGGAGGCGGCGAGCAGTACTTC	CASSYSILAGGGEQYF
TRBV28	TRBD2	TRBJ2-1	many	TGTGCCAGCAGCCGTCTGACTTTGCGGGAGGGCCTGAATGAGCAGTTCTTC	CASSRLTLREGLNEQFF
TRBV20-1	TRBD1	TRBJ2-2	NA	TGCAGTGCTAGAAGAACAGGGGAATGGGGCGGGGAGCTGTTTTTT	CSARRTGEWGGELFF
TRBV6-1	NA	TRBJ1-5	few	TGTGCCAGCAGTGGGACATTTCAGCCCCAGCATTTT	CASSGTFQPQHF
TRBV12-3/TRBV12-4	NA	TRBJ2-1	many	TGTGCCAGCACTTCCGATGTCGGAAATGAGCAGTTCTTC	CASTSDVGNEQFF
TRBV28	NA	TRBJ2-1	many	TGTGCCAGCAGAGGCGCAGGGGGGAGCAATGAGCAGTTCTTC	CASRGAGGSNEQFF
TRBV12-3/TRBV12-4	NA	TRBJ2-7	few	TGTGCCAGCAGTTTAGGGGCCGGATGGACCTACGAGCAGTACTTC	CASSLGAGWTYEQYF
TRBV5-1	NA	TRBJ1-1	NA	TGCGCCAGCAGTAGACAGACCCAGGGCACTGAAGCTTTCTTT	CASSRQTQGTEAFF
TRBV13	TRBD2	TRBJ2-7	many	TGTGCCAGCTCTAGCGGGAGCTCCTACGAGCAGTACTTC	CASSSGSSYEQYF
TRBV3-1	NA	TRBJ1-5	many	TGTGCCAGCAGCCAAGATGCAGGGGCACCCCAGCATTTT	CASSQDAGAPQHF
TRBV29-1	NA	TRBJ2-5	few	TGCAGCGTCGTTGGAGTCCAAGAGACCCAGTACTTC	CSVVGVQETQYF
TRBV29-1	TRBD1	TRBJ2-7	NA	TGCAGCGTTCGGTTGAGAGGCGTCCCGGGACAGACCTACGAGCAGTACTTC	CSVRLRGVPGQTYEQYF
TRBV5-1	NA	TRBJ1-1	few	TGCGCCAGCGGCCCGGGAGAGGAACCGAACACTGAAGCTTTCTTT	CASGPGEEPNTEAFF
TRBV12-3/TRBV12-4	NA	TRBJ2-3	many	TGTGCCAGCAGTTTACAGGGAAATACGCAGTATTTT	CASSLQGNTQYF
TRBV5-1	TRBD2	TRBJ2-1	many	TGCGCCAGCAGCCTTGCAACTAGCGGGAGAAGTTACAATGAGCAGTTCTTC	CASSLATSGRSYNEQFF
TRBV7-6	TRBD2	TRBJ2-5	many	TGTGCCAGCAGCTTAGTAGCTAGCGGGGGAGAGACCCAGTACTTC	CASSLVASGGETQYF
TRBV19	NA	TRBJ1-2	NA	TGTGCCAGTAGTATTCAGAGCTATGGCTACACCTTC	CASSIQSYGYTF
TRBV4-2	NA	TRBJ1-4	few	TGTGCCAGCAGCCAAACAGGGACCCTGGCAACTAATGAAAAACTGTTTTTT	CASSQTGTLATNEKLFF
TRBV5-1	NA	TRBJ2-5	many	TGCGCCAGCAGCATTCTTAGCGGAACCCAAGAGACCCAGTACTTC	CASSILSGTQETQYF
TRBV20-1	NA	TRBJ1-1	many	TGCAGTGCTCCTGATGGGACCGAGAACACTGAAGCTTTCTTT	CSAPDGTENTEAFF
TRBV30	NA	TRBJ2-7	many	TGTGCCTGGAGGGTGCTCGGGCCTAGCTCCTACGAGCAGTACTTC	CAWRVLGPSSYEQYF